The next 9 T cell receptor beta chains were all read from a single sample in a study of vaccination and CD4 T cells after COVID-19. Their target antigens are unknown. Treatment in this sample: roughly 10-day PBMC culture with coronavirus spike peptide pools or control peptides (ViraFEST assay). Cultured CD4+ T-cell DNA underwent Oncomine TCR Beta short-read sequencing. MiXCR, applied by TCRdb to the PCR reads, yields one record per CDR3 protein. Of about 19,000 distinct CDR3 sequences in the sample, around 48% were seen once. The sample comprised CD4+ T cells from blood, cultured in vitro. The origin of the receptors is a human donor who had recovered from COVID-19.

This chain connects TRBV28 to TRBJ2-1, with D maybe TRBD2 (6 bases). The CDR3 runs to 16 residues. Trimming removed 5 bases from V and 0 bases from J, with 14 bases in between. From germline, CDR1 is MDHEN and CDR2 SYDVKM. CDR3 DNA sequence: TGTGCCAGCAGTCCCCTAGTGACTAGCTCCTACAATGAGCAGTTCTTC. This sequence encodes CASSPLVTSSYNEQFF.

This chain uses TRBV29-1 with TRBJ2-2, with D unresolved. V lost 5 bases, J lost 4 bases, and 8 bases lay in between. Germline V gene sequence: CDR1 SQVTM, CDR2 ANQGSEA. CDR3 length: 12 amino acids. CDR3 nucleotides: TGCAGCGTTACTGAAGTCACCGGGGAGCTGTTTTTT. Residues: CSVTEVTGELFF.

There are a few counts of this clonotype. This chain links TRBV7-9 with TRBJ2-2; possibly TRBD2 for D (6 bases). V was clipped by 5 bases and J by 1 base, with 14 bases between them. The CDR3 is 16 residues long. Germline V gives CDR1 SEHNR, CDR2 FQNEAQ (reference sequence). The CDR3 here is CASSHRDGRNTGELFF. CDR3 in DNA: TGTGCCAGCAGCCACCGGGACGGGAGGAACACCGGGGAGCTGTTTTTT. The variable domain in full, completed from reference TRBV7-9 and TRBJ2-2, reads DTGVSQNPRHKITKRGQNVTFRCDPISEHNRLYWYRQTLGQGPEFLTYFQNEAQLEKSRLLSDRFSAERPKGSFSTLEIQRTEQGDSAMYLCASSHRDGRNTGELFFGEGSRLTVL.

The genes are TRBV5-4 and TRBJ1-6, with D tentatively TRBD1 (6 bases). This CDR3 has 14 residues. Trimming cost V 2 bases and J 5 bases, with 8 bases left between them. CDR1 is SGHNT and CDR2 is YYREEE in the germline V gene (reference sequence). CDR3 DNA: TGTGCCAGCAGCTTTGGACAGCATAATTCACCCCTCCACTTT. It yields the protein CASSFGQHNSPLHF.

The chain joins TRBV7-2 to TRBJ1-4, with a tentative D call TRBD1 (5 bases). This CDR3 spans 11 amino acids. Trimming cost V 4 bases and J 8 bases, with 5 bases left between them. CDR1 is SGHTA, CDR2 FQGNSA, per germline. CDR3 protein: CASSSGEKLFF. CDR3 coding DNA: TGTGCCAGCAGCTCAGGGGAAAAACTGTTTTTT.

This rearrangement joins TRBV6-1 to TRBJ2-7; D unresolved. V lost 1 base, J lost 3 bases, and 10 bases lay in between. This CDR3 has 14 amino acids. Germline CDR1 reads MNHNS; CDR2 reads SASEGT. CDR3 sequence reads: CASSEVVTHYEQYF. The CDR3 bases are TGTGCCAGCAGTGAAGTGGTGACCCACTACGAGCAGTACTTC.

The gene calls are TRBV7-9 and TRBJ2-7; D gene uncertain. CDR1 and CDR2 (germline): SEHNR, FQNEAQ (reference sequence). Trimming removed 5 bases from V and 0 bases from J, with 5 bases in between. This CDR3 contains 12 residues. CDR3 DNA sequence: TGTGCCAGCAGCAAAAGCTCCTACGAGCAGTACTTC. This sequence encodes CASSKSSYEQYF.

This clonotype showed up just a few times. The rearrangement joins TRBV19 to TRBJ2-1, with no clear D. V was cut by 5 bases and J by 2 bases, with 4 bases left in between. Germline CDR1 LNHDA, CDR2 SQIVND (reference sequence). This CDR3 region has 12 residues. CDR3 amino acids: CASSGTYNEQFF. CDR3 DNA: TGTGCCAGTAGTGGAACCTACAATGAGCAGTTCTTC.

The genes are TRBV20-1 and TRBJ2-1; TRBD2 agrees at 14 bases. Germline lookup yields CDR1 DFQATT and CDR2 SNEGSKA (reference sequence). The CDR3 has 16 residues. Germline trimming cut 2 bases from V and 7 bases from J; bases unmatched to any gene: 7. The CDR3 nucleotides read TGCAGTGCTAGACCCGGACTAGCGGGAGGTGCAAATGAGCAGTTCTTC. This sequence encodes CSARPGLAGGANEQFF.